The rows below give T cell receptor beta chains drawn from one sample of a study of shared clonotypes between healthy human individuals. Clones were sequenced by immunoSEQ multiplex PCR, and TCRdb holds only the in-frame ones, with some missing. The sample yields some 900,000 clones, 60% to 85% seen once. Material for sequencing was memory CD4+ T cells sorted from blood. The receptors stem from a man between 18 and 29 years old in good health. The CDR3 runs from the conserved cysteine through the conserved F or W. A D gene is named only where the DNA matches it firmly. Part of the rows lack a size; the others show once, few, many or a class for expanded clones.

CASSRMGTSTDTQYF	TGTGCCAGCTCACGAATGGGGACTAGCACAGATACGCAGTATTTT	-	15	TRBJ2-3	TRBV18	-
CAISEGSNTEAFF	TGTGCCATCAGTGAAGGTTCGAACACTGAAGCTTTCTTT	once	13	TRBJ1-1	TRBV10-3	-
CASSEMTGHNQPQHF	TGTGCCAGCAGTGAGATGACAGGACACAATCAGCCCCAGCATTTT	-	15	TRBJ1-5	TRBV6-1	-
CAWSDGTPGNSPLHF	TGTGCCTGGAGTGACGGGACCCCGGGGAATTCACCCCTCCACTTT	-	15	TRBJ1-6	TRBV30	-
CATQSVGLRTDTQYF	TGCGCCACCCAGAGTGTGGGCCTAAGGACAGATACGCAGTATTTT	-	15	TRBJ2-3	TRBV5-1	-
CASSVVDSYEQYF	TGTGCCAGCAGCGTCGTCGATAGCTACGAGCAGTACTTC	-	13	TRBJ2-7	TRBV6-1	-
CASSLDPTASQTQYF	TGTGCCAGCAGCTTAGATCCTACCGCCTCACAGACCCAGTACTTC	few	15	TRBJ2-5	TRBV11-2	-
CTSSPANYIRDFQETQYF	TGCACCAGCAGCCCTGCCAACTATATCCGGGACTTTCAAGAGACCCAGTACTTC	-	18	TRBJ2-5	TRBV1	-
CASSGQGYNSPLHF	TGTGCCAGCAGCGGACAGGGGTATAATTCACCCCTCCACTTT	-	14	TRBJ1-6	TRBV9	TRBD1
CASKKGDNSPLHF	TGTGCCAGCAAGAAGGGGGATAATTCACCCCTCCACTTT	-	13	TRBJ1-6	TRBV25-1	-
CASSPTASGRYEQFF	TGTGCCAGCAGCCCAACGGCTAGCGGGAGGTATGAGCAGTTCTTC	-	15	TRBJ2-1	TRBV11-3	TRBD2
CASREKIADNYEQYF	TGCGCCAGCAGGGAGAAGATAGCGGACAACTACGAGCAGTACTTC	once	15	TRBJ2-7	TRBV5-1	-
CASSEEGQGAYEQYF	TGTGCCAGCAGTGAAGAGGGACAGGGGGCTTACGAGCAGTACTTC	-	15	TRBJ2-7	TRBV2	TRBD1
CAIRQAGSPLHF	TGTGCCATCCGGCAGGCGGGGTCACCCCTCCACTTT	-	12	TRBJ1-6	TRBV10-3	-
CASSPQRGGTDTQYF	TGTGCCAGCTCACCTCAGCGGGGGGGCACAGATACGCAGTATTTT	-	15	TRBJ2-3	TRBV18	TRBD2
CASKDRGATNEKLFF	TGTGCCAGCAAGGACAGGGGAGCAACTAATGAAAAACTGTTTTTT	-	15	TRBJ1-4	TRBV10-3	TRBD1
CASSLKDGTGELFF	TGTGCCAGCAGCTTAAAGGATGGCACCGGGGAGCTGTTTTTT	-	14	TRBJ2-2	TRBV7-6	-